This T cell receptor beta chain was found in a study of STAT5B mutations in CD4+ large granular lymphocyte leukemia (dated 2022 in TCRdb). Broadly, across the study: Among healthy controls, the CDR3 'QG' motif was associated with a particular HLA allele. Flow cytometry performed on FACSCanto II or FACSVerse showed that the purified fractions had more than 95% purity among lymphocytes. The study compared the TCRbeta repertoires of patients with CD4+ T-cell large granular lymphocyte leukemia against those of healthy blood donors. Summary of the overall study and its limitations: The main leukemic clonotypes were found to be private to each patient, although around 25% of the main leukemic clonotypes were detected at low frequency in the non-leukemic repertoires of other patients. Greater clonality appeared to be present in CD4-sorted patient repertoires than in healthy CD4+ repertoires, and the difference was retained after the putative leukemic clones were removed. Enrichment of TRBV06-family usage was observed among the top patient clones (8/27) relative to healthy controls (2/35). The data were not HLA-matched, and the higher clonality in CD4+ T-LGLL than in CD8+ T-LGLL could be due to the relatively small sample size.

Healthy controls were roughly 40 blood donors whose buffy coats came from the Finnish Red Cross blood service. All TCR-sequenced material derived from peripheral blood: patient blood samples and healthy donor buffy coats. Ficoll-Hypaque gradient centrifugation was used to isolate peripheral blood mononuclear cells. CD4+ cells were magnetically purified from the buffy coats of healthy controls. Genomic DNA was extracted with the Gentra Puregene Cell and Tissue kit and quantified on a Qubit 2.0 fluorometer. V is clipped by 1 base and J by 7 bases, and the sequence between their germline boundaries is 7 bases long. For CDR1 and CDR2, the germline V gene (reference sequence) lists GTSNPN and SVGIG. Its CDR3 holds 11 amino acids, cysteine through phenylalanine. Of the read, only the CDR3 DNA is kept; its 33 bases are in frame from base 1. The immunoSEQ assay at survey resolution was used to sequence TCRbeta rearrangements from genomic DNA. Processing in the source paper ran as follows. In the TCR sequencing data, the lowest productive clonotype frequency that could be detected was 2.59 x 10-5. Only productive TCRbeta rearrangements, defined as complete and in-frame sequences, were included in the analyses. The clonality of each sample was calculated as Simpson clonality in the immunoSEQ Analyzer version 3.0. Based on frequency, clones were grouped as very rare, small, medium, large (1-20%) or hyperexpanded (>20%). Generation probabilities were estimated with OLGA 1.2.3, V-gene circos plots were made with VDJtools, specificities were searched in VDJdb, and CDR3 motifs were identified with GLIPH. Sourced from immuneACCESS, this table was stored by TCRdb with only in-frame sequences that have V and J called. A share of the clones is absent; for the studies checked, an unresolved V gene accounts for under half, and the remainder has no known explanation. V and J calls and clone size come straight from that table; D and trimming were deduced from the DNA. The sample yields 38,000 or so clones; 85% were counted once. Of the sample, roughly 1.2% is held by the ten largest clones.

Of note for this clone: The clone's antigen remains unknown. One base away there is no much larger clone; base qualities are not given.

The V and J genes are TRBV30 and TRBJ1-2; too little of a D gene remains to name it. Sequencing used CD4+ T cells from blood buffy coats. The TCR originated in a human donor in good health. This receptor carries the CDR3 CAWSGTVGYTF. The nucleotide sequence reads as follows: TGTGCCTGGAGTGGGACGGTTGGCTACACCTTC.